This T cell receptor beta chain was recorded in a study of cytomegalovirus exposure and HLA in healthy donors. Primers included in the PCR were 60 Vbeta and 13 Jbeta primers. Sequencing used immunoSEQ multiplex PCR; TCRdb keeps in-frame clones, though not all of them. Here the sample spans 150,000 to 200,000 clones, nearly 80% being singletons. Details on this clone: Its cognate antigen is unknown.

Study findings and constraints: Highly shared variants forming one cluster were likely a sequencing artifact.

Each donor was nominally healthy when sampled (though unrecorded immune exposures were likely). V lost 3 bases and J lost 0; bases outside the gene matches: 8. The CDR3 runs to 19 residues. The germline V gene encodes CDR1 SGHRS and CDR2 YFSETQ. This rearrangement joins TRBV5-1 to TRBJ2-1, with TRBD2 matching over 14 bases. The clonotype was recovered from a woman in her twenties or thirties in good health and CMV-seropositive. The sample was PBMCs. Here the CDR3 DNA reads TGCGCCAGCAGCTCTCCGGGACTAGCGGGAGCGAGCTCCTACAATGAGCAGTTCTTC. The encoded protein is CASSSPGLAGASSYNEQFF.